This TCR beta chain appears in the sequencing data of a study of metastatic and nonmetastatic thyroid tumors. Across the study: It was across blood and tumor or nodule tissue from malignant and benign thyroid patients that repertoires were compared. Overall study findings and caveats: Significantly greater TCR beta diversity was reportedly found in malignant thyroid tumors than in benign nodules (in blood and tumor).

Nobody among the patients had been given any treatment before thyroid surgery. In the original analysis: The distant-metastasis classifier for papillary thyroid cancer was built from CDR3 differences across clinicopathological groups. TCRdb ran MiXCR on the PCR reads. TCRdb's processing, not the study's, gives the V and J calls here. The sample includes under 35,000 clones, 15% to 20% of them seen just once. The CDR3 contains 17 residues. V shed 5 bases and J shed 2 bases, with 20 bases lying between them. Germline lookup yields CDR1 MNHEY and CDR2 SVGEGT. The sample holds many counts of this clone. Its antigen remains unidentified.

The V call is TRBV6-2 or TRBV6-3, the J call TRBJ2-3, with a possible D match to TRBD1 (6 bases). The receptor was isolated from a female donor with papillary thyroid cancer or a benign thyroid nodule (not recorded which). Some clones in this sample may be carry-over from other donors' samples. Sequenced input: blood. For the CDR3, the DNA is TGTGCCAGCAGTCTAATCCTCAGGGGAGCAAACACAGATACGCAGTATTTT. Its translation: CASSLILRGANTDTQYF.